This T cell receptor (beta chain) was recorded in a study of PD-1 blockade in mismatch repair-deficient tumors. Time point in this sample: approximately 10-day in vitro stimulation with candidate neoantigen peptide 4. The data were produced by immunoSEQ multiplex PCR, yet TCRdb's version contains in-frame clones alone and is incomplete. The repertoire consists of more than 11,000 clones, with 80% to 90% occurring once and the leading ten covering approximately 20%. By share of the sample, this clone is medium-sized. Its antigen remains unknown. Germline loops: CDR1 SGHTA, CDR2 FQGTGA. Trimming shortened V by 2 bases and J by 9 bases, and 8 bases separated the two germline ends. There are 12 residues in the CDR3.

The sample in question was cells cultured in vitro, obtained from a patient treated with pembrolizumab. The rearrangement uses TRBV7-3 and TRBJ2-1, with a tentative D call TRBD2 (5 bases). This sequence was found in an adult with mismatch repair-deficient cancer. This chain's CDR3 is CASSLLSGEQFF. The CDR3 DNA sequence: TGTGCCAGCAGCTTATTGAGCGGTGAGCAGTTCTTC.